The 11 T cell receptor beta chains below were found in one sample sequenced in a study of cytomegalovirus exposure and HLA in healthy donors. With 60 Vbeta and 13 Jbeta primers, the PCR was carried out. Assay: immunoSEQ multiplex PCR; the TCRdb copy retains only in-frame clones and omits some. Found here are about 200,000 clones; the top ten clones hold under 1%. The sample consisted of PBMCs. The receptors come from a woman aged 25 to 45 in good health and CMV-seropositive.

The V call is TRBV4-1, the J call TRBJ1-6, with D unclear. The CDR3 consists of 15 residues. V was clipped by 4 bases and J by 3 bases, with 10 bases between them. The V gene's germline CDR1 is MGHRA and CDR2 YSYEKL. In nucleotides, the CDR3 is TGCGCCAGCAGCCGCCGGGATCTCTATAATTCACCCCTCCACTTT. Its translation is CASSRRDLYNSPLHF.

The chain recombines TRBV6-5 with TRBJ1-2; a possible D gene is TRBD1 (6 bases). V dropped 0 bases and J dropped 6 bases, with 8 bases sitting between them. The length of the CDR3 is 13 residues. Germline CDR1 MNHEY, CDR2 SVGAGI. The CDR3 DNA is TGTGCCAGCAGTTACTCGGGGGCGAATGGCTACACCTTC. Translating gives CASSYSGANGYTF.

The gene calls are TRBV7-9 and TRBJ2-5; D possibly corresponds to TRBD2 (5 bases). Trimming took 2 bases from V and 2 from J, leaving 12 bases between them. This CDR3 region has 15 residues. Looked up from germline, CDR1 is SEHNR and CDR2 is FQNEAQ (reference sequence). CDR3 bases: TGTGCCAGCAGCTTAACTCGGACTCAACAAGAGACCCAGTACTTC. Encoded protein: CASSLTRTQQETQYF.

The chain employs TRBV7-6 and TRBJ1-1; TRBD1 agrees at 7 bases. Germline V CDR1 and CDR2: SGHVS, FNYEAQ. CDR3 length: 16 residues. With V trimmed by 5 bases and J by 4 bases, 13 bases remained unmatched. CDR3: CASSAGQAEWGTEAFF. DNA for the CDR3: TGTGCCAGCAGCGCCGGACAGGCTGAATGGGGCACTGAAGCTTTCTTT.

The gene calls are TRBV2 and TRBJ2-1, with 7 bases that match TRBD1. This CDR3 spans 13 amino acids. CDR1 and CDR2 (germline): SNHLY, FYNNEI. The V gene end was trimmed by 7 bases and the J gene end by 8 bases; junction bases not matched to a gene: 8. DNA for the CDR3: TGTGCCAGCAATCGAAACAGGGGCCATGAGCAGTTCTTC. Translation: CASNRNRGHEQFF.

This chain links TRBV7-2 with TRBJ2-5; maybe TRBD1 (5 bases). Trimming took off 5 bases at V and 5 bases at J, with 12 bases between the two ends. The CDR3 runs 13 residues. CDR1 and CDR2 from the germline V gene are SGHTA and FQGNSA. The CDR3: CASSARVWETQYF. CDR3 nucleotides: TGTGCCAGCAGCGCCAGGGTGTGGGAGACCCAGTACTTC.

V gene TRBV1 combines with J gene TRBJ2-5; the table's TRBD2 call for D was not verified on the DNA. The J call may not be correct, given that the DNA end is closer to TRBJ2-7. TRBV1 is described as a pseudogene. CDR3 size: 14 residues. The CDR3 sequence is CTSSPGRLASEQYF. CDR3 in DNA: TGCACCAGCAGCCCTGGTCGACTAGCATCCGAGCAGTACTTC.

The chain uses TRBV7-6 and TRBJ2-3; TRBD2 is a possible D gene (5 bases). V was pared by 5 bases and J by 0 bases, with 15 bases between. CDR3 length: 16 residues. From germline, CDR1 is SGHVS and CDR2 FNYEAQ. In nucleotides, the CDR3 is TGTGCCAGCAGCCCTCCTTTGACTATTAGCACAGATACGCAGTATTTT. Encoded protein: CASSPPLTISTDTQYF.

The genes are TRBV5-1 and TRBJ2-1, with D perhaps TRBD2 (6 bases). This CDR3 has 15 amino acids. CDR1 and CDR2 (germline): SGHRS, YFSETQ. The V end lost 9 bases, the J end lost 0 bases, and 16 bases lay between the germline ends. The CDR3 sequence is CATRSGESSYNEQFF. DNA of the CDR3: TGCGCCACCCGATCGGGGGAGAGCTCCTACAATGAGCAGTTCTTC.

The CDR3 spells CASGLVLGPYTF. CDR3 DNA: TGTGCTAGTGGTTTGGTACTAGGACCATACACCTTC. The V and J genes are TRBV12-5 and TRBJ1-2; no firm D call. This CDR3 is built from 12 residues. The V gene lost 0 bases and the J gene lost 11 bases, with 10 bases spanning the gap. From germline, CDR1 is LGHNT and CDR2 FRNRAP.

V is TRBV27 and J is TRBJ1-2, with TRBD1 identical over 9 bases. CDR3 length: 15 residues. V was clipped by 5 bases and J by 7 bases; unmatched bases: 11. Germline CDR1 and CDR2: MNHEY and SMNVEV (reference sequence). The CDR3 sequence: CASSRSTGQGGGYTF. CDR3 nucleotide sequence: TGTGCCAGCAGTCGGAGCACGGGACAGGGAGGTGGCTACACCTTC.